This T cell receptor (beta chain) was identified during a study of T cell changes during pregnancy in multiple sclerosis. Germline CDR1 is SEHNR and CDR2 is FQNEAQ (reference sequence). V lost 7 bases to trimming and J lost 7 bases; unmatched junction nucleotides: 14. CDR3 size: 18 residues. TCRdb's copy holds only in-frame clones and misses some; the assay was immunoSEQ multiplex PCR. There are about 30,000 clones in the sample; 90% occur only once, and approximately 0.47% lies in the top ten. The sample here was CD4+ T cells from peripheral blood mononuclear cells, taken in the second trimester of pregnancy. The sequence derives from a female donor in good health, enrolled as a control in a pregnancy study. The V gene is TRBV7-9, the J gene TRBJ1-6, with TRBD1 matching over 12 bases. The CDR3 bases are TGTGCCAGCACCGGGACAGGGGGCGTCGGGCGGAGAAATTCACCCCTCCACTTT. Its translation is CASTGTGGVGRRNSPLHF.